This TCR beta chain was identified in a study of metastatic and nonmetastatic thyroid tumors. Study in general: Peripheral blood and tumor or nodule samples from malignant and benign thyroid patients were compared.

The CDR3 contains 15 residues. The V gene end was trimmed by 6 bases and the J gene end by 8 bases; junction bases not matched to a gene: 10. The germline CDR1 and CDR2 sequences are MNHEY and SMNVEV (reference sequence). This clone appeared a few times. TCRdb re-called clones via MiXCR from the PCR reads. The table records 13,000 or so clones, 25% to 30% of them present only once. No treatment had been given to any patient before thyroid surgery. This chain connects TRBV27 to TRBJ1-6; 7 bases are shared with TRBD1. The origin of this receptor is a female donor with papillary thyroid cancer or a benign thyroid nodule (not recorded which). Some clones in this sample may be carry-over from other donors' samples. The specimen was blood. The CDR3 region is CASRLRDRGDSPLHF. The CDR3 nucleotides are TGTGCCAGCAGACTCCGGGACAGAGGTGATTCACCCCTCCACTTT.